These 23 T cell receptor beta chains were sequenced from one sample in a study of T-cell reconstitution after alpha-beta-depleted transplantation in children. Unique molecular identifiers were used to barcode this TCRbeta library. TCRdb re-called the PCR reads with MiXCR, one entry per CDR3 protein. The sample consists of hundreds of thousands of distinct CDR3 sequences, 9.9% of them appearing once. This sample comprised PBMCs from the stem cell graft donor, obtained from the stem cell graft. These receptors were collected from a human donor who donated a stem cell graft to a child with SCID.

The sample holds a few counts of this clonotype. This chain links TRBV12-3 or TRBV12-4 with TRBJ2-7, with TRBD2 identical over 8 bases. With 4 bases clipped from V and 12 bases from J, the junction kept 11 bases outside the gene matches. The CDR3 runs 13 residues. The CDR3 is CASSSSGGLPRYF. CDR3 DNA: TGTGCCAGCAGTTCGAGCGGGGGCCTCCCCAGGTACTTC.

This clonotype has only a few counts. For the CDR3, the DNA is TGTGCCATCAGCAAAATCACAGGGTCGGGGGAGACCCAGTACTTC. Its translation is CAISKITGSGETQYF. The chain carries TRBV10-3 and TRBJ2-5; D perhaps matches TRBD1 (6 bases). Germline V gene data show CDR1 as ENHRY and CDR2 as SYGVKD. V was trimmed by 6 bases and J by 5 bases, leaving 19 bases between them. The CDR3 length is 15 residues.

This chain uses TRBV27 with TRBJ1-2; a weak D match, TRBD1 (5 bases). V gave up 5 bases and J gave up 5 bases, with 12 bases separating them. This CDR3 has 13 residues. CDR1 and CDR2 from the germline V gene are MNHEY and SMNVEV (reference sequence). CDR3 bases: TGTGCCAGCAGTAGTTCCGGGGGATATGGCTACACCTTC. Encoded protein: CASSSSGGYGYTF.

This clonotype was seen a handful of times. The V gene is TRBV27, the J gene TRBJ2-2; 7 nucleotides match TRBD2. There are 16 residues in the CDR3. V was clipped by 6 bases and J by 6 bases; unmatched bases: 13. The germline V gene encodes CDR1 MNHEY and CDR2 SMNVEV (reference sequence). CDR3 residues: CASSLLASIAAGELFF. The CDR3 DNA reads as TGTGCCAGCAGCCTACTAGCGAGCATCGCGGCCGGGGAGCTGTTTTTT.

This rearrangement joins TRBV29-1 to TRBJ1-4; 8 bases map to TRBD1. V gave up 5 bases and J gave up 8 bases; unmatched junction bases: 7. The CDR3 contains 13 residues. Looked up from germline, CDR1 is SQVTM and CDR2 is ANQGSEA. CDR3 region: CSVCQGAGEKLFF. The CDR3 nucleotides are TGCAGCGTTTGCCAGGGGGCCGGGGAAAAACTGTTTTTT. Variable domain in full (rest from reference TRBV29-1 and TRBJ1-4): SAVISQKPSRDICQRGTSLTIQCQVDSQVTMMFWYRQQPGQSLTLIATANQGSEATYESGFVIDKFPISRPNLTFSTLTVSNMSPEDSSIYLCSVCQGAGEKLFFGSGTQLSVL.

This clonotype was seen at least ten times. This chain joins TRBV7-6 and TRBJ2-7; TRBD2 matches at 13 bases. Trimming took 3 bases from V and 6 from J; bases not matched to a gene: 8. The CDR3 extends over 16 amino acids. Germline CDR1 and CDR2: SGHVS and FNYEAQ. Here the CDR3 DNA reads TGTGCCAGCAGCTTGGCCACTAGCGGGGGGGGATTCGAGCAGTACTTC. This translates into CASSLATSGGGFEQYF.

This clonotype appeared many times. J is TRBJ2-7 and V is TRBV10-2, with 10 bases fitting TRBD2. The V segment lost 3 bases and the J segment 1 base; nucleotides outside the gene matches: 3. Germline values: CDR1 WSHSY, CDR2 SAAADI. This CDR3 has 15 residues. CDR3 amino acids: CASSDGLAASYEQYF. In DNA form, the CDR3 reads TGCGCCAGCAGTGATGGACTAGCGGCATCCTACGAGCAGTACTTC.

This clonotype was recorded at least ten times. The CDR3 bases are TGTGCCAGCAGAACCACCGGTCAGCAGTTCTTC. This gives the protein CASRTTGQQFF. The gene calls are TRBV6-2 or TRBV6-3 and TRBJ2-1; D is undetermined. Trimming left V 6 bases short and J 11 bases short, with 11 bases between. The CDR3 length is 11 residues. Germline lookup yields CDR1 MNHEY and CDR2 SVGEGT.

This clonotype was picked up many times. The chain uses TRBV7-9 and TRBJ1-2; 7 bases are a match to TRBD1. The germline V gene encodes CDR1 SEHNR and CDR2 FQNEAQ (reference sequence). Trimming at V came to 4 bases and at J to 5 bases, leaving 13 bases not matched to a gene. The CDR3 length is 16 residues. The chain's CDR3 is CASSSDLTGREYGYTF. The CDR3, as DNA: TGTGCCAGCAGCTCGGATTTGACAGGGAGAGAATATGGCTACACCTTC.

The chain carries TRBV7-6 and TRBJ2-7; 8 nucleotides line up with TRBD1. From germline, CDR1 is SGHVS and CDR2 FNYEAQ. The CDR3 is 15 amino acids. V was clipped by 4 bases and J by 0 bases; unmatched bases: 5. CDR3 DNA: TGTGCCAGCAGCTCACGGACAGGGCCCTCCTACGAGCAGTACTTC. Its protein product is CASSSRTGPSYEQYF.

This clonotype was picked up many times. The rearrangement links TRBV20-1 to TRBJ2-7, with D maybe TRBD1 (6 bases). This CDR3 has 12 amino acids. V was clipped by 6 bases and J by 6 bases, with 15 bases between them. CDR1 is DFQATT, CDR2 SNEGSKA, per germline (reference sequence). The CDR3 coding sequence is TGCAGTGCCTACAGGGTTATGGGCGAGCAGTACTTC. Translation gives CSAYRVMGEQYF.

In this sample, this clonotype turned up a few times. V is TRBV20-1 and J is TRBJ2-5; the D call may be TRBD1 or TRBD2 (5 bases each). The V end lost 3 bases, the J end lost 5 bases, and 10 bases lay between the germline ends. This CDR3 has 12 amino acids. Germline V lookup: CDR1 DFQATT, CDR2 SNEGSKA (reference sequence). The CDR3 is CSARGPPETQYF. Written as DNA, the CDR3 is TGCAGTGCTAGGGGACCACCGGAGACCCAGTACTTC.

This clonotype was found a few times. This chain connects TRBV27 to TRBJ2-7; 8 bases are a match to TRBD2. The CDR3 is 15 amino acids. The germline gives CDR1 MNHEY, CDR2 SMNVEV (reference sequence). The J segment lost 4 bases and the V segment lost 5 bases, leaving 10 bases of the junction unmatched. CDR3 region: CASSHLSGGSYEQYF. For the CDR3, the DNA is TGTGCCAGCAGTCACCTCTCGGGAGGGTCTTACGAGCAGTACTTC.

The chain joins TRBV12-3 or TRBV12-4 to TRBJ2-2; maybe TRBD2 (5 bases). V was pared by 1 base and J by 3 bases, with 24 bases between. The CDR3 consists of 20 residues. In DNA form, the CDR3 reads TGTGCCAGCAGTTTAGGTACTAATTTGATGGGGAGTCGGGACACCGGGGAGCTGTTTTTT. This translates into CASSLGTNLMGSRDTGELFF.

In this sample, this clonotype turned up a few times. The V gene is TRBV20-1, the J gene TRBJ2-2; D uncertain. The CDR3 is 15 amino acids. V was cut by 0 bases and J by 2 bases, with 10 bases left in between. Per germline, CDR1 DFQATT and CDR2 SNEGSKA (reference sequence). The CDR3 loop reads CSARELTVNTGELFF. The DNA for the CDR3 is TGCAGTGCTAGAGAACTCACAGTTAACACCGGGGAGCTGTTTTTT.

Remarks on this clonotype: Given a much more abundant clone one base away, this may be a read error. The chain combines TRBV6-5 with TRBJ1-1; possible D gene TRBD1, 5 bases. Germline lookup yields CDR1 MNHEY and CDR2 SVGAGI. This CDR3 comprises 12 residues. The CDR3: CSSSGGGTEAFF. The CDR3 DNA reads as TGTTCCAGCAGCGGGGGGGGCACTGAAGCTTTCTTT.

Many counts were recorded for this clonotype. V usage is TRBV19 and J usage is TRBJ2-1, with 10 bases fitting TRBD1. V trimming: 5 bases; J trimming: 7 bases; junction bases outside the gene matches: 5. The germline V gene encodes CDR1 LNHDA and CDR2 SQIVND (reference sequence). The length of the CDR3 is 14 residues. CDR3 coding DNA: TGTGCCAGTAGTTCGGGACAGGGGTGGAATGAGCAGTTCTTC. Its protein is CASSSGQGWNEQFF.

This clonotype was detected only a few times. The chain has TRBV7-8 and TRBJ2-1, with D unresolved. The CDR3 loop spans 16 amino acids. V was shortened by 1 base and J by 0 bases, with 10 bases between the two germline ends. The germline CDR1 and CDR2 sequences are SGHVS and FQNEAQ. The DNA for the CDR3 is TGTGCCAGCAGCTTAGGCACTCCTAGCTCCTACAATGAGCAGTTCTTC. Its protein is CASSLGTPSSYNEQFF.

This clonotype occurred a few times. V is TRBV10-1 and J is TRBJ2-5; a weak D match, TRBD1 (5 bases). Germline V lookup: CDR1 WNHNN, CDR2 SYGVQD (reference sequence). V dropped 0 bases and J dropped 7 bases, with 12 bases sitting between them. This CDR3 contains 14 residues. The CDR3 loop reads CASSESPWGGTQYF. The CDR3 nucleotides are TGCGCCAGCAGTGAGTCTCCGTGGGGCGGGACCCAGTACTTC.

This clonotype was counted only a few times. The chain carries TRBV6-5 and TRBJ1-1, with 7 positions matching TRBD1. There are 17 residues in the CDR3. The J segment lost 2 bases and the V segment lost 4 bases, leaving 13 bases of the junction unmatched. Germline V gene sequence: CDR1 MNHEY, CDR2 SVGAGI. CDR3 in DNA: TGTGCCAGCAGTTCCTTACAGGGGCCGGGGGTTAACACTGAAGCTTTCTTT. Its protein product is CASSSLQGPGVNTEAFF.

In this sample, this clonotype turned up many times. This chain uses TRBV7-9 with TRBJ2-7, with 7 bases aligning to TRBD1. With V trimmed by 4 bases and J by 2 bases, 11 bases remained unmatched. Germline V gene data show CDR1 as SEHNR and CDR2 as FQNEAQ (reference sequence). CDR3 length: 16 residues. CDR3 region: CASSSRPGQPTYEQYF. The CDR3 region has the DNA TGTGCCAGCAGCTCACGTCCGGGACAGCCGACCTACGAGCAGTACTTC.

This clonotype was counted at least ten times. This chain links TRBV24-1 with TRBJ2-7; TRBD1 agrees at 9 bases. The CDR3 has 14 amino acids. Per the germline V gene, CDR1 is KGHDR and CDR2 is SFDVKD. J gave up 9 bases and V 4 bases, and 9 bases lay outside the gene matches. The CDR3 spells CATSDPGQGFGQYF. In nucleotides, the CDR3 is TGTGCCACCAGTGACCCGGGACAGGGCTTCGGGCAGTACTTC.

The V call is TRBV7-9, the J call TRBJ1-1, with D unclear. Germline V gives CDR1 SEHNR, CDR2 FQNEAQ (reference sequence). The CDR3 is 15 residues long. V lost 5 bases and J lost 1, with 14 bases in between. The CDR3 loop is CASSQSPNKNTEAFF. The CDR3 nucleotides are TGTGCCAGCAGCCAAAGCCCGAACAAGAACACTGAAGCTTTCTTT.